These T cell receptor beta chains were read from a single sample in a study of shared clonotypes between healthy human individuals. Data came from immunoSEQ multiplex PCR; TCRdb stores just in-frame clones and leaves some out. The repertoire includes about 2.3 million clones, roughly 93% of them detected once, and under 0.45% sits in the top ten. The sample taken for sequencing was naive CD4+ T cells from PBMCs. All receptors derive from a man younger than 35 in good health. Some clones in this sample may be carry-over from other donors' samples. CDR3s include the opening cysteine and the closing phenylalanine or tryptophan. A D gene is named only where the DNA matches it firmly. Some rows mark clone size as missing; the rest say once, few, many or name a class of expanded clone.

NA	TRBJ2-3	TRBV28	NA	CASSSPDTQYF	TGTGCCAGCAGTTCCCCGGATACGCAGTATTTT
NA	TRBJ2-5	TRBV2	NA	CASSESGVVETQYF	TGTGCCAGCAGTGAATCGGGGGTGGTAGAGACCCAGTACTTC
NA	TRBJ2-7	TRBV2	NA	CASRGLNTAGLSEQYF	TGTGCCAGCAGGGGCCTCAACACGGCCGGTTTGTCCGAGCAGTACTTC
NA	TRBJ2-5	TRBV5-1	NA	CASSSPGGTAQETQYF	TGCGCCAGCAGCTCGCCGGGAGGGACAGCACAAGAGACCCAGTACTTC
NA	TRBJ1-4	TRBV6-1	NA	CASSEWGIGDEKLFF	TGTGCCAGCAGTGAATGGGGAATAGGGGATGAAAAACTGTTTTTT
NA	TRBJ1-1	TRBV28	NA	CASSLGYTEAFF	TGTGCCAGCAGCCTTGGGTACACTGAAGCTTTCTTT
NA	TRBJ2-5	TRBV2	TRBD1	CASRVGGPKETQYF	TGTGCCAGCAGGGTAGGGGGCCCTAAAGAGACCCAGTACTTC
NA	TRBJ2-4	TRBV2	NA	CASTPAWGKNIQYF	TGTGCCAGCACCCCAGCCTGGGGCAAAAACATTCAGTACTTC
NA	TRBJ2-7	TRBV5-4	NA	CASSIGTIPGEQYF	TGTGCCAGCAGCATTGGGACAATTCCGGGAGAGCAGTACTTC
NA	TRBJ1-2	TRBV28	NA	CASRNSGTDYGYTF	TGTGCCAGCAGAAACTCCGGGACGGACTATGGCTACACCTTC
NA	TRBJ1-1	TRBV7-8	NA	CASSLVYGAGGTEAFF	TGTGCCAGCAGCTTAGTGTATGGGGCCGGTGGCACTGAAGCTTTCTTT
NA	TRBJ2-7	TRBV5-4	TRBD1	CASSSPGQGYEQYF	TGTGCCAGCAGCTCGCCGGGACAGGGTTACGAGCAGTACTTC
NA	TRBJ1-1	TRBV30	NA	CAWSPNTRTVNTEAFF	TGTGCCTGGAGCCCAAACACAAGGACAGTGAACACTGAAGCTTTCTTT
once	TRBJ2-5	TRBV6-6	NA	CASSSGQQETQYF	TGTGCCAGCTCCTCGGGCCAACAAGAGACCCAGTACTTC
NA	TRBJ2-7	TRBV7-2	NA	CASSLVPRQWQYF	TGTGCCAGCAGCTTAGTTCCGAGGCAGTGGCAGTACTTC
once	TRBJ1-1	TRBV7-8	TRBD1	CASSIGQGANTPMNTEAFF	TGTGCCAGCAGCATAGGACAGGGGGCGAACACCCCCATGAACACTGAAGCTTTCTTT
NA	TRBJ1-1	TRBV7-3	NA	CASSSTRGVAEAFF	TGTGCCAGCAGCTCAACCCGGGGCGTCGCTGAAGCTTTCTTT
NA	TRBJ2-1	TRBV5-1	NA	CASSLTYSSYNEQFF	TGCGCCAGCAGCTTAACCTATAGCTCCTACAATGAGCAGTTCTTC
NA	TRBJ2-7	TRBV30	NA	CAWSAPSGIHEQYF	TGTGCCTGGAGCGCGCCTTCGGGGATCCACGAGCAGTACTTC
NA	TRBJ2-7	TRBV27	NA	CASGQPSGSSYEQYF	TGTGCCAGCGGTCAGCCTTCGGGATCTTCCTACGAGCAGTACTTC
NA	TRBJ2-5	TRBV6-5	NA	CASSYLHRAQETQYF	TGTGCCAGCAGTTACCTTCACAGGGCGCAAGAGACCCAGTACTTC
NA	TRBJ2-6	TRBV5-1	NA	CASSTTGHKPSGANVLTF	TGCGCCAGCAGCACTACAGGACATAAACCCTCTGGGGCCAACGTCCTGACTTTC
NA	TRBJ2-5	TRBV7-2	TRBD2	CASSARLAGAETQYF	TGTGCCAGCAGCGCCCGACTAGCGGGAGCCGAGACCCAGTACTTC
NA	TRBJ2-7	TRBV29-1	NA	CIVGGVGEQYF	TGCATCGTAGGGGGGGTGGGCGAGCAGTACTTC
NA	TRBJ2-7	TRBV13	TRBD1	CASSDSGGAGGFEQYF	TGTGCCAGCAGCGATTCAGGGGGCGCGGGCGGTTTCGAGCAGTACTTC
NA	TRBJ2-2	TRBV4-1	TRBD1	CASSQGDRSTSTGELFF	TGCGCCAGCAGCCAAGGGGACAGGAGCACGTCGACCGGGGAGCTGTTTTTT
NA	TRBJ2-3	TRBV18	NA	CASSPIQGTDTQYF	TGTGCCAGCTCACCTATACAGGGCACAGATACGCAGTATTTT
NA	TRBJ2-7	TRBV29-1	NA	CSVVKTADDYEQYF	TGCAGCGTCGTCAAGACAGCGGACGACTACGAGCAGTACTTC
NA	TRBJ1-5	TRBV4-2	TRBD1	CASSQVGDRNNQPQHF	TGTGCCAGCAGCCAAGTTGGGGACAGGAACAATCAGCCCCAGCATTTT
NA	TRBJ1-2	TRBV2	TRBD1	CASIQVGTGDGYTF	TGTGCCAGCATTCAGGTTGGGACAGGGGATGGCTACACCTTC
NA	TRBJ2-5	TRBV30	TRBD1	CAISTGRIEETQYF	TGTGCCATTTCGACAGGGCGGATAGAAGAGACCCAGTACTTC
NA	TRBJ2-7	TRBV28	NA	CASSSPGTLYEQYF	TGTGCCAGCAGTTCCCCAGGGACGCTCTACGAGCAGTACTTC
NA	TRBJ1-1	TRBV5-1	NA	CASSLRRGRNTEAFF	TGCGCCAGCAGCTTGCGCCGGGGAAGGAACACTGAAGCTTTCTTT